These 21 T cell receptor beta chains originate from one sample sequenced in a study of Tregs in tolerant kidney transplant recipients. The table came from immunoSEQ multiplex PCR; TCRdb's copy has only in-frame clones and leaves some out. The sample holds tens of thousands of clones. Specimen: CD4+ T cells from blood, collected before the transplant. These receptors all stem from a human donor who received a combined kidney and bone marrow transplant.

On this clone: The read gets to within 3 residues of the CDR3 end, and the germline J gene fills in the rest. This sequence joins TRBV11-2 and TRBJ2-5, with D hard to call. Germline-derived CDR1 and CDR2 are SGHAT and FQNNGV. V shed 5 bases and J shed 2 bases, with 9 bases lying between them. This CDR3 spans 13 amino acids. CDR3 loop: CASSIGQQETQYF. The DNA read from the CDR3 is TGTGCCAGCAGCATTGGGCAGCAAGAGACC.

Points on this clone: The read stops 3 residues short of the end of the CDR3; the missing end is completed from the germline J gene. The chain joins TRBV19 to TRBJ2-5; D is unresolved. Between the trimmed V and J ends, which lost 3 bases and 2 bases, there was a span of 10 bases. Germline CDR1 is LNHDA and CDR2 is SQIVND (reference sequence). The CDR3 contains 14 residues. CDR3: CASSMSQLQETQYF. The CDR3 bases that were read are TGTGCCAGTAGTATGTCACAGCTACAAGAGACC.

Comments on this clone: The read ends 3 residues shy of where the CDR3 ends; the end is completed using the germline J gene. V is TRBV5-1 and J is TRBJ1-6, with 7 bases matching TRBD1. The germline gives CDR1 SGHRS, CDR2 YFSETQ. CDR3 length: 13 amino acids. The V segment lost 5 bases and the J segment 10 bases; nucleotides outside the gene matches: 6. CDR3 DNA (partial): TGCGCCAGCAGTGGACAGGCGGAATCACCC. Residues: CASSGQAESP. The entire CDR3 reads CASSGQAESPLHF.

As concerns this clone: The read comes to an end 3 residues before the CDR3 does, leaving the germline J gene to fill in the end. The chain is built from TRBV11-2 and TRBJ2-5, with no clear D. The CDR3 sequence is 13 residues long. Germline lookup yields CDR1 SGHAT and CDR2 FQNNGV. Trimming stripped 3 bases from V and 1 base from J, with 6 bases between. The sequenced CDR3 bases are TGTGCCAGCAGCTTCGCGGTCCAAGAGACC. It yields the protein CASSFAVQET. The whole CDR3 protein reads CASSFAVQETQYF.

Notes on this clone: The missing CDR3 end, 3 residues past where the read stops, is filled in from the germline J gene. The chain is built from TRBV19 and TRBJ1-4, with a possible D match to TRBD1 (5 bases). From germline, CDR1 is LNHDA and CDR2 SQIVND (reference sequence). The CDR3 has 13 residues. Partial CDR3 DNA: TGTGCCAGTAGCCAAGGGAGCGGGGGACAA. Amino acids: CASSQGSGGQ. The whole CDR3 is CASSQGSGGQLFF.

Comments on this clone: The read falls 3 residues short of the CDR3 end, and the missing part is taken from the germline J gene. This rearrangement joins TRBV5-1 to TRBJ2-7; 7 bases align to TRBD1. Trimming took 0 bases from V and 1 from J; bases not matched to a gene: 7. Germline CDR1 reads SGHRS; CDR2 reads YFSETQ. The CDR3 length is 16 residues. The CDR3 sequence is CASSLAEQGVSYEQYF. CDR3 DNA (partial): TGCGCCAGCAGCTTGGCCGAGCAGGGGGTATCCTACGAG.

Regarding this clone: Read sequence stops 3 residues before the CDR3 end, and the germline J gene provides the missing end. The V call is TRBV18, the J call TRBJ2-1; D is perhaps TRBD1 (5 bases). The CDR3 is 13 residues long. Germline lookup yields CDR1 KGHSH and CDR2 LQKENI. V lost 2 bases and J 7 bases, leaving 9 bases between the germline ends. CDR3 sequence: CASSPRDSNEQFF. CDR3 bases read: TGTGCCAGCTCACCAAGAGACAGTAATGAG.

The part of the CDR3 DNA that was read is TGTGCCAGCAGCTTGGGGACAGGGGGCAATCAGCCC. Amino acid sequence: CASSLGTGGNQP. The complete CDR3 sequence is CASSLGTGGNQPQHF. This rearrangement joins TRBV5-6 to TRBJ1-5, with 9 bases matching TRBD1. The read ends 3 residues shy of where the CDR3 ends; the end is completed using the germline J gene. Trimming took 0 bases from V and 2 from J; bases not matched to a gene: 0. Germline values: CDR1 SGHDT, CDR2 YYEEEE. The CDR3 has 15 amino acids. The whole variable domain, remainder taken from reference TRBV5-6 and TRBJ1-5, is DAGVTQSPTHLIKTRGQQVTLRCSPKSGHDTVSWYQQALGQGPQFIFQYYEEEERQRGNFPDRFSGHQFPNYSSELNVNALLLGDSALYLCASSLGTGGNQPQHFGDGTRLSIL.

Note on this clone: The read finishes 3 residues shy of the CDR3 end, and the germline J gene is used to complete it. This sequence joins TRBV30 and TRBJ1-1, with 10 bases identical to TRBD1. The CDR3 is made up of 15 amino acids. Unmatched junction bases numbered 11, after V lost 3 bases and J lost 7 bases. Germline V lookup: CDR1 GTSNPN, CDR2 SVGIG (reference sequence). The chain's CDR3 is CAWRPTSGTGVEAFF. CDR3 DNA, as far as it was read: TGTGCCTGGAGACCCACCTCCGGGACAGGGGTTGAA. Full variable domain (missing parts from reference TRBV30 and TRBJ1-1): SQTIHQWPATLVQPVGSPLSLECTVEGTSNPNLYWYRQAAGRGLQLLFYSVGIGQISSEVPQNLSASRPQDRQFILSSKKLLLSDSGFYLCAWRPTSGTGVEAFFGQGTRLTVV.

As to this clone: With the read ending 3 residues before the CDR3 end, the germline J gene is used to fill in that end. V is TRBV29-1 and J is TRBJ1-3; no clear D. The germline gives CDR1 SQVTM, CDR2 ANQGSEA. The ends were cut back, 3 bases at V and 4 bases at J, with 10 bases in the middle. The CDR3 spans 13 residues. The CDR3 here is CSVDTYSGNTIYF. CDR3 bases read: TGCAGCGTTGATACCTACTCGGGAAACACC. The full variable domain, its missing parts supplied by reference TRBV29-1 and TRBJ1-3, is SAVISQKPSRDICQRGTSLTIQCQVDSQVTMMFWYRQQPGQSLTLIATANQGSEATYESGFVIDKFPISRPNLTFSTLTVSNMSPEDSSIYLCSVDTYSGNTIYFGEGSWLTVV.

Comments on this clone: The observed sequence ends 3 residues before the CDR3 terminus, with the missing tail filled in from the germline J gene. V usage is TRBV18 and J usage is TRBJ2-3, with D maybe TRBD1 (6 bases). The length of the CDR3 is 13 residues. V lost 3 bases and J lost 5, with 9 bases in between. Germline lookup yields CDR1 KGHSH and CDR2 LQKENI. The sequenced part of the CDR3 DNA is TGTGCCAGCTCACCGGACAGTAGAGATACG. This gives the protein CASSPDSRDT. The CDR3, in full, reads CASSPDSRDTQYF. The full variable domain, rest sourced from reference TRBV18 and TRBJ2-3, is NAGVMQNPRHLVRRRGQEARLRCSPMKGHSHVYWYRQLPEEGLKFMVYLQKENIIDESGMPKERFSAEFPKEGPSILRIQQVVRGDSAAYFCASSPDSRDTQYFGPGTRLTVL.

Note on this clone: The read falls 3 residues short of the CDR3 end, and the missing part is taken from the germline J gene. The J gene is TRBJ2-1, the V gene TRBV19; possible D gene TRBD1, 6 bases. Trimming left V 5 bases short and J 4 bases short, with 15 bases between. The CDR3 sequence is 15 residues long. CDR1 LNHDA and CDR2 SQIVND come from the germline V gene (reference sequence). This CDR3 is CASSATGQVYNEQFF. Incomplete CDR3 DNA: TGTGCCAGTAGTGCCACAGGGCAGGTATACAATGAG.

A word on this clone: Read sequence stops 3 residues before the CDR3 end, and the germline J gene provides the missing end. The rearrangement links TRBV19 to TRBJ2-1; D may be TRBD1 (6 bases). The V end lost 5 bases, the J end lost 0 bases, and 14 bases lay between the germline ends. CDR1 and CDR2 (germline): LNHDA, SQIVND (reference sequence). The CDR3 is 16 residues long. The CDR3 sequence: CASSLLTGSSYNEQFF. Partial CDR3 DNA: TGTGCCAGTAGTTTGCTAACAGGGAGCTCCTACAATGAG.

Concerning this clone itself: Coverage ceases 3 residues before the CDR3 finishes, and the germline J gene fills in the end. The chain is built from TRBV18 and TRBJ2-7; D might be TRBD1 (6 bases). CDR1 KGHSH and CDR2 LQKENI come from the germline V gene. CDR3 length: 15 residues. The V end lost 6 bases, the J end lost 2 bases, and 17 bases lay between the germline ends. CDR3 sequence reads: CASSLDSQTTYEQYF. CDR3 DNA (partial): TGTGCCAGCTCCTTGGACAGCCAAACCACCTACGAG.

About this clone itself: The CDR3 extends 3 residues past the end of the read, so its final part is completed from the germline J gene. V gene TRBV20-1 combines with J gene TRBJ2-5, with D possibly TRBD1 on 5 matching bases. Per the germline V gene, CDR1 is DFQATT and CDR2 is SNEGSKA (reference sequence). This CDR3 region has 13 residues. Trimming pared 3 bases from V and 1 base from J, leaving 9 bases between. The sequenced CDR3 bases are TGCAGTGCTAGTGCAGGGATCCAAGAGACC. Translating gives CSASAGIQET. The complete CDR3 sequence is CSASAGIQETQYF.

Partial CDR3 DNA: TGTGCCAGCAGCGCACAGGGTTTTGCGGATTCACCC. Its protein product is CASSAQGFADSP. The whole CDR3 protein reads CASSAQGFADSPLHF. V and J are TRBV7-2 and TRBJ1-6, with a tentative D call TRBD1 (6 bases). With the read ending 3 residues before the CDR3 end, the germline J gene is used to fill in that end. The CDR3 sequence is 15 residues long. Germline loops: CDR1 SGHTA, CDR2 FQGNSA. V was pared by 5 bases and J by 8 bases, with 16 bases between. The full variable domain, completed using reference TRBV7-2 and TRBJ1-6, is GAGVSQSPSNKVTEKGKDVELRCDPISGHTALYWYRQSLGQGLEFLIYFQGNSAPDKSGLPSDRFSAERTGGSVSTLTIQRTQQEDSAVYLCASSAQGFADSPLHFGNGTRLTVT.

Remarks on this clone: The read gets to within 3 residues of the CDR3 end, and the germline J gene fills in the rest. V is TRBV2 and J is TRBJ1-1; the D is unclear. Deletions cut 4 bases from V and 5 bases from J, with 8 bases between. Germline V gene lookup returns CDR1 SNHLY and CDR2 FYNNEI. The CDR3 extends over 12 amino acids. The CDR3 reads CASSAMWTEAFF. The CDR3 DNA, read in part, is TGTGCCAGCAGTGCTATGTGGACTGAA.

The covered CDR3 bases are TGTGCCTGTTCACGAGGTTCCCAAGGCAGTTACTACGAG. Its protein product is CACSRGSQGSYYE. The full CDR3 protein is CACSRGSQGSYYEQYF. The chain employs TRBV30 and TRBJ2-7; D is undetermined. The read ends 3 residues early relative to the CDR3; the germline J gene fills the gap. The V and J ends lost 6 bases and 3 bases respectively, with 24 bases between them. Germline V CDR1 and CDR2: GTSNPN, SVGIG (reference sequence). The CDR3 is 16 amino acids.

With respect to this clone: Read sequence stops 3 residues before the CDR3 end, and the germline J gene provides the missing end. J is TRBJ1-2 and V is TRBV5-6; maybe TRBD1 (5 bases). CDR3 length equals 13 residues. The V end lost 4 bases, the J end lost 4 bases, and 11 bases lay between the germline ends. The germline V gene has CDR1 SGHDT and CDR2 YYEEEE. The CDR3 DNA, read in part, is TGTGCCAGCAGCCAAGGGGCCCTCTATGGC. This encodes CASSQGALYG. The full CDR3 protein is CASSQGALYGYTF.

With regard to this clone: The missing CDR3 end, 3 residues past where the read stops, is filled in from the germline J gene. The V call is TRBV7-9, the J call TRBJ2-5, with 8 bases matching TRBD1. The CDR3 has 15 residues. Germline V gene lookup returns CDR1 SEHNR and CDR2 FQNEAQ (reference sequence). Trimming took 5 bases from V and 5 from J; bases not matched to a gene: 10. Partial CDR3 DNA: TGTGCCAGCAGCCACAACAGGGGGGTTAGTGAGACC. It translates to CASSHNRGVSET. Given in full, the CDR3 is CASSHNRGVSETQYF.

About this clone itself: The read terminates 3 residues ahead of where the CDR3 ends, so the germline J gene completes it. The V gene is TRBV10-1, the J gene TRBJ2-3; tentative D call: TRBD2 (5 bases). Trimming stripped 4 bases from V and 8 bases from J, with 13 bases between. CDR1 WNHNN and CDR2 SYGVQD come from the germline V gene (reference sequence). CDR3 length equals 13 residues. Here the CDR3 reads CASSGSLAGTQYF. The CDR3 bases that were read are TGCGCCAGCAGTGGGTCACTGGCGGGTACG.